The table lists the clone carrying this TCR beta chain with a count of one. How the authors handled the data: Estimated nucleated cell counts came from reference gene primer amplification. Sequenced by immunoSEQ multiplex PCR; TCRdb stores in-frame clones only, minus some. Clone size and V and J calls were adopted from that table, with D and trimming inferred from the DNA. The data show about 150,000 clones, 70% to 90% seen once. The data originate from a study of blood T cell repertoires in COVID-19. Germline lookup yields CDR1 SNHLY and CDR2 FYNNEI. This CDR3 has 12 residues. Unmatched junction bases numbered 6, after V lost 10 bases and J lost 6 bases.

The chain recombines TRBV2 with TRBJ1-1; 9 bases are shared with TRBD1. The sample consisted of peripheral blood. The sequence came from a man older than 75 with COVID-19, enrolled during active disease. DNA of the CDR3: TGTGCCACCACAGGGGGCCGGTCTGAAGCTTTCTTT. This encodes CATTGGRSEAFF. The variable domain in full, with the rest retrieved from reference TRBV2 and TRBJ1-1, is EPEVTQTPSHQVTQMGQEVILRCVPISNHLYFYWYRQILGQKVEFLVSFYNNEISEKSEIFDDQFSVERPDGSNFTLKIRSTKLEDSAMYFCATTGGRSEAFFGQGTRLTVV.